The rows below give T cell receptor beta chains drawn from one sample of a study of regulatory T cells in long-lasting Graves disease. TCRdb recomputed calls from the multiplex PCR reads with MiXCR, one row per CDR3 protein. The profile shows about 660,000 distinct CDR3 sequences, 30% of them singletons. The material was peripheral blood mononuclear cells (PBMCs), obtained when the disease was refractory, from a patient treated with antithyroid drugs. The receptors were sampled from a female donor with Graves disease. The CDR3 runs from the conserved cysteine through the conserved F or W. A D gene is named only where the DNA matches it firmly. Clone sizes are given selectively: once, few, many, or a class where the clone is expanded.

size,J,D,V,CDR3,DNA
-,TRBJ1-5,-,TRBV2,CASGLQKTSNQPQHF,TGTGCCAGCGGATTACAGAAAACTAGCAATCAGCCCCAGCATTTT
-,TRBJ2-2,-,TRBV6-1,CASSERTWGPGELFF,TGTGCCAGCAGTGAAAGGACGTGGGGGCCCGGGGAGCTGTTTTTT
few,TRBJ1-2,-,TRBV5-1,CASSLGLSEGYTF,TGCGCCAGCAGCTTGGGACTTTCAGAGGGCTACACCTTC
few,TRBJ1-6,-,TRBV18,CANSLDYNSPLHF,TGTGCCAACTCATTAGACTATAATTCACCCCTCCACTTT
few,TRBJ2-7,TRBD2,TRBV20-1,CSARGTSGRASYEQYF,TGCAGTGCTAGAGGGACTAGCGGGAGGGCCTCCTACGAGCAGTACTTC
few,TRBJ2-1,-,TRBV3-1,CASSELAEQFF,TGTGCCAGCAGCGAGCTGGCTGAGCAGTTCTTC
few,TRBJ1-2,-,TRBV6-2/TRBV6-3,CASSYHPNYGYTF,TGTGCCAGCAGTTACCACCCTAACTATGGCTACACCTTC
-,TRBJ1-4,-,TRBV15,CATSRDLGQEKLFF,TGTGCCACCAGCAGAGATCTGGGGCAGGAAAAACTGTTTTTT
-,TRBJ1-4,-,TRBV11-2,CASSLNREEKLFF,TGTGCCAGCAGCTTAAACAGGGAAGAAAAACTGTTTTTT
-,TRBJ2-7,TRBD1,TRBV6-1,CASSEAGDRDYEQYF,TGTGCCAGCTCCGAGGCGGGGGACAGGGACTACGAGCAGTACTTC
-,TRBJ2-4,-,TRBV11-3,CASSLGISGRGAKNIQYF,TGTGCCAGCAGCTTAGGTATCTCAGGGCGGGGAGCCAAAAACATTCAGTACTTC
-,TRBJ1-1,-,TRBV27,CASGWRHPNTEAFF,TGTGCCAGCGGTTGGAGACATCCCAACACTGAAGCTTTCTTT
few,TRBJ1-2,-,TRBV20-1,CSARTDSRGYTF,TGCAGTGCTAGGACAGACTCCCGTGGCTACACCTTC
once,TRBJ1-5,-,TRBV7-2,CASSLGTQNNQPQHF,TGTGCCAGCAGCTTAGGAACCCAGAACAATCAGCCCCAGCATTTT
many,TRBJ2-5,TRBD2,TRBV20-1,CSASLAGKETQYF,TGCAGTGCTAGTTTAGCGGGAAAAGAGACCCAGTACTTC
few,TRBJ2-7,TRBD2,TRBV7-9,CASSFPSTGTSGGTYEQYF,TGTGCCAGCAGCTTTCCTTCGACCGGGACTAGCGGGGGGACCTACGAGCAGTACTTC
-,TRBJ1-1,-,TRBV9,CASSVGQGKMTEAFF,TGTGCCAGCAGCGTAGGGCAGGGAAAGATGACTGAAGCTTTCTTT
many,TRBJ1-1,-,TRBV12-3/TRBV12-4,CASTILLGAEAFF,TGTGCCAGCACTATCCTTCTGGGGGCTGAAGCTTTCTTT
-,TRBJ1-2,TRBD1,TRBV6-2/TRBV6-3,CASSYRDSGWGYTF,TGTGCCAGCAGTTACCGGGACAGCGGTTGGGGCTACACCTTC
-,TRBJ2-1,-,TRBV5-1,CASSLTGGVKYNEQFF,TGCGCCAGCAGCCTTACTGGTGGGGTAAAATACAATGAGCAGTTCTTC
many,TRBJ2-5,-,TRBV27,CASSLRRDWETQYF,TGTGCCAGCAGTTTACGGCGGGATTGGGAGACCCAGTACTTC
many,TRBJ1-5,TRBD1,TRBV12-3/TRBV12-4,CASSQLGGFQPQHF,TGTGCCAGCAGCCAATTAGGGGGCTTTCAGCCCCAGCATTTT
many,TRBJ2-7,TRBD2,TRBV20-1,CSARTSGNSEQYF,TGCAGTGCGAGGACTAGCGGGAACTCCGAGCAGTACTTC
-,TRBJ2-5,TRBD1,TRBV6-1,CASSTYRGQETQYF,TGTGCCAGCAGTACCTACAGGGGCCAAGAGACCCAGTACTTC
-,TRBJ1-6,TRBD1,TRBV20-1,CSAMGNRGSPLHF,TGCAGTGCCATGGGGAACAGGGGTTCACCCCTCCACTTT
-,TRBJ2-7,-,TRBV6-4,CASSPYYRVELHEQYF,TGTGCCAGCAGTCCCTACTACAGGGTGGAACTCCACGAGCAGTACTTC
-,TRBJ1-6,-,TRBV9,CASSVAGDSPLHF,TGTGCCAGCAGCGTAGCAGGGGATTCACCCCTCCACTTT
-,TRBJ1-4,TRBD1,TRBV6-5,CASSYSGTGNEKLFF,TGTGCCAGCAGTTACTCGGGGACAGGGAATGAAAAACTGTTTTTT
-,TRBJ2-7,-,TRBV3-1,CASSHPSHGVYEQYF,TGTGCTAGCAGCCACCCGTCCCATGGGGTTTACGAGCAGTACTTC
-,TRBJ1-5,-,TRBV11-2,CASSLSAVLSNQPQHF,TGTGCCAGCAGCTTATCCGCAGTCTTGAGCAATCAGCCCCAGCATTTT
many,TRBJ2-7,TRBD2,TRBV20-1,CSARETSDYEQYF,TGCAGTGCTAGAGAGACTAGCGATTACGAGCAGTACTTC
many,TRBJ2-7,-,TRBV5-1,CASSPDSSIREQYF,TGCGCCAGCAGTCCCGACTCCTCCATCCGCGAGCAGTACTTC
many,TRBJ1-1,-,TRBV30,CAWSVYGNTEAFF,TGTGCCTGGAGTGTTTACGGGAACACTGAAGCTTTCTTT
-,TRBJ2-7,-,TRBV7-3,CASSLMTRDEQYF,TGTGCCAGCAGCTTAATGACCCGTGACGAGCAGTACTTC
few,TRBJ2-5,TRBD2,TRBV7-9,CASSLETSLQETQYF,TGTGCCAGCAGCTTAGAGACTAGCCTCCAAGAGACCCAGTACTTC
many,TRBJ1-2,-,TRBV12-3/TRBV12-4,CASSPRSQSRYGYTF,TGTGCCAGCAGCCCGCGCTCCCAGTCCCGCTATGGCTACACCTTC
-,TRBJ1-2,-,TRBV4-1,CASSPDLLANDRPHYGYTF,TGCGCCAGCAGCCCGGACTTGCTTGCTAATGACAGGCCTCACTATGGCTACACCTTC
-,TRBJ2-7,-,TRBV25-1,CAATQTGGEQYF,TGTGCCGCAACGCAAACAGGAGGCGAGCAGTACTTC
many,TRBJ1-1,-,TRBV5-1,CASSLDGRTEAFF,TGCGCCAGCAGCTTAGACGGGAGGACTGAAGCTTTCTTT
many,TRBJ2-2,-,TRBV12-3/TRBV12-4,CASSEPANTGELFF,TGTGCCAGCAGTGAGCCAGCGAACACCGGGGAGCTGTTTTTT
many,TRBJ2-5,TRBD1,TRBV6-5,CASSYSGQPEETQYF,TGTGCCAGCAGTTACTCGGGACAGCCCGAGGAGACCCAGTACTTC
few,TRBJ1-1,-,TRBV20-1,CSARDGSGLSGTEAFF,TGCAGTGCTAGAGATGGATCGGGACTTAGCGGGACTGAAGCTTTCTTT
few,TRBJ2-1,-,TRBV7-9,CASSLGYGPNEQFF,TGTGCCAGCAGCTTGGGTTACGGGCCTAATGAGCAGTTCTTC
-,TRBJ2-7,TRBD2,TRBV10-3,CAISGAGGDEQYF,TGTGCCATCAGTGGGGCGGGAGGGGACGAGCAGTACTTC
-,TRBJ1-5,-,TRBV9,CASSVDGIQPQHF,TGTGCCAGCAGCGTAGACGGGATTCAGCCCCAGCATTTT